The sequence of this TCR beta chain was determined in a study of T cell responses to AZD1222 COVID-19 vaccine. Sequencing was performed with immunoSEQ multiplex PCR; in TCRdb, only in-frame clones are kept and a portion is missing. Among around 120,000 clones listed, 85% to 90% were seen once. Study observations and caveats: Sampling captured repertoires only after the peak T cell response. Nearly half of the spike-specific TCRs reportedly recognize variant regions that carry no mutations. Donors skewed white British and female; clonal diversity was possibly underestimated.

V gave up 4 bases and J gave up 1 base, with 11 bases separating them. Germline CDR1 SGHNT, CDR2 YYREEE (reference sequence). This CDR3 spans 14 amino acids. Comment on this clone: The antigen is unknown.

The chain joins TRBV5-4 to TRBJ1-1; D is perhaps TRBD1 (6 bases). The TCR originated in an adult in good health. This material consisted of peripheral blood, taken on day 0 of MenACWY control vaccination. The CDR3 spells CASSPGAANTEAFF. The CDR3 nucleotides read TGTGCCAGCAGCCCGGGGGCTGCGAACACTGAAGCTTTCTTT.